The clone carrying this TCR beta chain was recorded at least ten times. Its antigen remains unknown. Those patients with uncontrolled infection, other autoimmune disease, pregnancy or lactation were excluded. Each diagnosis was grounded in clinical symptoms, serum thyroxine and TRAb, thyroid ultrasound, and orbital computed tomography. The sample belongs to a study of T cells in Graves' hyperthyroidism and ophthalmopathy. Turning to the study itself: The blood sample was taken at first diagnosis, before treatment began.

Trimming pared 5 bases from V and 0 bases from J, leaving 12 bases between. The CDR3 loop spans 15 amino acids. Regarding the study as a whole: Ophthalmopathy was identified by the model a median about 6 months ahead of onset.

Using RNA transcripts as the source, TCR beta CDR3 regions were amplified. The study used the HTBI primer set for a first-round RT-PCR of the TCR CDR3. In TCRdb, the multiplex PCR reads were re-called with MiXCR into one record per CDR3 protein. The sample has about 500,000 distinct CDR3 sequences; approximately 15% are singletons. Material: blood. The receptor was derived from a woman between 18 and 29 years old with Graves' hyperthyroidism. The rearrangement joins TRBV12-3 or TRBV12-4 to TRBJ2-3, with D possibly called TRBD1 or TRBD2 (5 bases each). Written as DNA, the CDR3 is TGTGCCAGCAGTCGGGGACGACTTAGCACAGATACGCAGTATTTT. Translated: CASSRGRLSTDTQYF.